This T cell receptor (beta chain) was sequenced for a study of CD8+ T cells in alopecia areata. Sequencing relied on a cDNA template that was reverse transcribed from extracted RNA. Assay used: immunoSEQ multiplex PCR; TCRdb lists only in-frame clones, some missing. Of 130,000 or so clones listed, over 55% were seen once; the top ten hold around 5.7%. The trim removed 2 bases at V and 7 bases at J, leaving 5 bases unmatched. The CDR3 is made up of 15 amino acids. Germline-derived CDR1 and CDR2 are SGHTA and FQGTGA. Treatment in this sample: oral pan-JAK inhibitor, 5-10 mg twice daily. The specimen comprised CD4+ T cells sorted from blood, sampled at week 4, from a patient treated with tofacitinib. This TCR was sampled from a human donor with alopecia areata. J is TRBJ2-1 and V is TRBV7-3; 10 nucleotides match TRBD1. The CDR3 spells CASSLGTGAGNEQFF. CDR3 nucleotides: TGTGCCAGCAGCTTAGGGACAGGGGCTGGGAATGAGCAGTTCTTC.